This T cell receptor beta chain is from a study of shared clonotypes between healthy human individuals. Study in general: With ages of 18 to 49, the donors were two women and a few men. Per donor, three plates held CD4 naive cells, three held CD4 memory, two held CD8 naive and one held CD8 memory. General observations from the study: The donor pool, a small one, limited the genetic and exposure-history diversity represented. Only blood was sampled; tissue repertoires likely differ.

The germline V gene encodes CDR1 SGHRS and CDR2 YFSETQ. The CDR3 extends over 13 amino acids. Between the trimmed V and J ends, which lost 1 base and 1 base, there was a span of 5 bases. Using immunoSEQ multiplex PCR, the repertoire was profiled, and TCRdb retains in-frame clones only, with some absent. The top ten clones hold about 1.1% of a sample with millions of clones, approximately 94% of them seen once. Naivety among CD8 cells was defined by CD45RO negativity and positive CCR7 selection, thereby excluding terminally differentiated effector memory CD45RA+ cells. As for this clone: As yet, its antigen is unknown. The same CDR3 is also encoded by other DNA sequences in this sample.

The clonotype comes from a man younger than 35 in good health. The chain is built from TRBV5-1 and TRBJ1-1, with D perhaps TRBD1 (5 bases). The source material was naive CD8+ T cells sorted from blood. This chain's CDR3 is CASSLQGNTEAFF. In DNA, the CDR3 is TGCGCCAGCAGCTTGCAGGGGAACACTGAAGCTTTCTTT.